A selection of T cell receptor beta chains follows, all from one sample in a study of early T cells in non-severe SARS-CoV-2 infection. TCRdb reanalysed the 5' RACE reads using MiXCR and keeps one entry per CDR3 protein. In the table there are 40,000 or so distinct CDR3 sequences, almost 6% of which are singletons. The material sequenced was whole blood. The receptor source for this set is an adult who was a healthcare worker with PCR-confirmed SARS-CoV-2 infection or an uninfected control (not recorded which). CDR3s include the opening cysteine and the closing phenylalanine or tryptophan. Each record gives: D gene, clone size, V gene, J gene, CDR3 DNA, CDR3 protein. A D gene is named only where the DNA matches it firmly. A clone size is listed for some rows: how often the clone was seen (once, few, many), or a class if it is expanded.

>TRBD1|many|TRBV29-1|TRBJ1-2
TGCAGCGTTGAAGATCCGGGACAGGCCTATGGCTACACCTTC
CSVEDPGQAYGYTF
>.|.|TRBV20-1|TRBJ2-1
TGCAGTGCTAGAGCGCAGACAGCCGCCTACAATGAGCAGTTCTTC
CSARAQTAAYNEQFF
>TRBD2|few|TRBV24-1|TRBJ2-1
TGTGCCACCAGCAGAACTAGCGGGAGCCATAACAATGAGCAGTTCTTC
CATSRTSGSHNNEQFF
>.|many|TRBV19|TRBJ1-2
TGTGCCAGTAGTATACTCGCAGGAGCGAACAACTATGGCTACACCTTC
CASSILAGANNYGYTF
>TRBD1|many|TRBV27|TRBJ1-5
TGTGCCAGCGGGGGACAGTATAGCAATCAGCCCCAGCATTTT
CASGGQYSNQPQHF
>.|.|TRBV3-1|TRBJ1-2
TGTGCCAGCAGCCCCACCGACAACTATGGCTACACCTTC
CASSPTDNYGYTF
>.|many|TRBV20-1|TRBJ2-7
TGCAGTGCTAGAACCCAACCCGGTTACGAGCAGTACTTC
CSARTQPGYEQYF
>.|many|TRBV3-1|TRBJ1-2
TGTGCCAGCAGCCAAGAGGGGCGGCGAGGGGGCTACACCTTC
CASSQEGRRGGYTF
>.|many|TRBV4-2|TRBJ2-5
TGTGCCAGCAGCCTCCTGCTAAGAGAGACCCAGTACTTC
CASSLLLRETQYF
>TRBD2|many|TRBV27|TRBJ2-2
TGTGCCAGCAGTTTCAGTGCGGGGGGAACCGGGGAGCTGTTTTTT
CASSFSAGGTGELFF
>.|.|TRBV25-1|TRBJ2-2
TGTGCCAGCACGGGTTTAGCCCCCGGGGAGCTGTTTTTT
CASTGLAPGELFF
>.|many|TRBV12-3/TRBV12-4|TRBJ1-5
TGTGCCAGCAGTGTGGGTCAGCCCCAGCATTTT
CASSVGQPQHF
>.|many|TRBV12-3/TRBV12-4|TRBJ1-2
TGTGCCAGCAGTTTAGGGGCAGCTAACTATGGCTACACCTTC
CASSLGAANYGYTF
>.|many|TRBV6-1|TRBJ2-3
TGTGCCAGCAGTGAACCCCGGGGCACAGATACGCAGTATTTT
CASSEPRGTDTQYF